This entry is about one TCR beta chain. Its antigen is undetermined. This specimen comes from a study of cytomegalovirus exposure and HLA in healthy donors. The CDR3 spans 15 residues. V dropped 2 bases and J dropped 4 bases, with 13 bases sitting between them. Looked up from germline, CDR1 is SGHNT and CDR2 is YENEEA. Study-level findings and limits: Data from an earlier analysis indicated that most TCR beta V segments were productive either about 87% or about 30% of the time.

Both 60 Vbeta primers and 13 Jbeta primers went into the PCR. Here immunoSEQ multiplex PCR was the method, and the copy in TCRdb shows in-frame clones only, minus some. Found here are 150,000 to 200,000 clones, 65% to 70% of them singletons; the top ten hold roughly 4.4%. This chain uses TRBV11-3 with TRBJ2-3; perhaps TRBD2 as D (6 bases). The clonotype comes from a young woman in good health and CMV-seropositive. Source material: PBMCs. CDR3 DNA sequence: TGTGCCAGCAGCTTAACTGTACTAGCTTCAGATACGCAGTATTTT. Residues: CASSLTVLASDTQYF.